A selection of T cell receptor beta chains follows, all from one sample in a study of long-term antiretroviral therapy in people with HIV. TCRdb's copy holds only in-frame clones and misses some; the assay was immunoSEQ multiplex PCR. The sample carries about 24,000 clones, roughly 94% recorded once. The sample here was unsorted PBMCs, taken around 5.2 years after starting antiretroviral therapy. The receptors stem from a woman aged 50 to 60 with HIV. The conserved cysteine and the conserved F or W are not part of the CDR3 here.

13	TRBV28	TRBJ1-4	ASSPLGSTNEKLF
13	TRBV6-5	TRBJ2-1	ASSYSSGRVNEQF
12	TRBV28	TRBJ1-5	ASSLSGSNQPQH
14	TRBV7-3	TRBJ2-2	ASSYLLSGRDGELF
12	TRBV19	TRBJ2-7	ASSIAHESYEQY
20	TRBV28	TRBJ2-6	ASSFGTDYPNLSASGANVLT
9	TRBV20-1	TRBJ2-7	SALRAYEQY
13	TRBV21-1	TRBJ2-7	APWFGQAHSYEQY
11	TRBV25-1	TRBJ2-3	ASSETSTDTQY
12	TRBV6-1	TRBJ1-2	ASSGQGGFYGYT
12	TRBV5-1	TRBJ2-3	ASSSDRAGDTQY
14	TRBV10-3	TRBJ2-2	AISEWGGSNTGELF
10	TRBV4-1	TRBJ2-2	ASSQYTGELF
12	TRBV27	TRBJ1-5	ASSLSPGGQPQH